These 2 T cell receptor delta chains were sequenced from one sample in a study of gamma-delta chains in newborns, infants, children. TCRdb re-called the reads using CATT. This sample has about 1,600 delta-chain clones, with roughly 42% found just once. Sequenced sample: blood. Every receptor here comes from a child who had a fever.

This clone was seen once. Only one base separates this from a far larger clonotype, so it likely reflects a read error. This chain uses TRDV2 with TRDJ3; 8 nucleotides agree with TRDD3. CDR3 length equals 21 residues. In germline, CDR1 is GEAIGNYY, CDR2 EKD. For the CDR3, the DNA is TGTGCCTGTGACACCCCAGGTGGGGGATCCTCGAGCTCCTGGGACACCCGACGGATGTTTTTC. Translating it yields CACDTPGGGSSSSWDTRRMFF.

Regarding this clone: One base away lies a much larger clone, so this may be a sequencing read error. This chain uses TRDV2 with TRDJ1; D remains unclear. CDR1 GEAIGNYY and CDR2 EKD come from the germline V gene. V lost 6 bases to trimming and J lost 4 bases, with 20 bases between them. The CDR3 totals 15 residues. CDR3 amino acids: CACNLVTHRGDKLIF. The CDR3 DNA reads as TGTGCCTGTAATCTGGTGACCCACAGGGGCGATAAACTCATCTTT.